This T cell receptor (beta chain) was documented in a study of response to subunit inactivated influenza vaccine. Broader study findings: T cells newly recruited by each seasonal influenza vaccination are few, the authors suggested.

Via MiXCR, TCRdb re-called the RT-PCR reads, giving one row per CDR3 protein. The data hold about 300,000 distinct CDR3 sequences, with 20% to 25% observed a single time. Trimming shortened V by 0 bases and J by 7 bases, and 5 bases separated the two germline ends. Germline assignment: CDR1 SGHRS and CDR2 YFSETQ. The CDR3 has 13 amino acids. This clonotype was counted ten times or more. What it binds is not known. This material consisted of PBMCs from blood, taken about 19 months after vaccination. The receptor was isolated from a man aged 50 to 69 who received an inactivated influenza vaccine. This sequence joins TRBV5-1 and TRBJ1-6; no clear D. The CDR3, as DNA: TGCGCCAGCAGCTTGGACCCAAATTCACCCCTCCACTTT. As protein: CASSLDPNSPLHF.